This TCR beta chain was found in a study of blood T cell repertoires in COVID-19. V lost 3 bases to trimming and J lost 5 bases, with 13 bases between them. This CDR3 is built from 15 residues. CDR1 LNHDA and CDR2 SQIVND come from the germline V gene (reference sequence). The protocol was immunoSEQ multiplex PCR, while the TCRdb copy is restricted to in-frame clones and leaves out a portion. The sample yields around 250,000 clones, 80% to 90% seen once. This TCR came from a woman between 50 and 59 years old who had recovered from COVID-19. Sequenced sample: PBMCs or T cells enriched from blood (not recorded which). V gene TRBV19 combines with J gene TRBJ2-2, with D perhaps TRBD2 (6 bases). In DNA, the CDR3 is TGTGCCAGTAGTATGGAGGAGGGTACGACCGGGGAGCTGTTTTTT. The encoded protein is CASSMEEGTTGELFF.